The rows below give T cell receptor beta chains drawn from one sample of a study of blood T cells in healthy people across ages. In TCRdb, the 5' RACE reads were re-called with MiXCR into one record per CDR3 protein. The sample consists of around 1,000,000 distinct CDR3 sequences, 35% to 45% of them appearing once. The sample comprised blood. The receptors originated from a man aged 18 to 30 in good health. The CDR3 runs from the conserved cysteine through the conserved F or W. Fields, in order: D gene, V gene, clone size, J gene, CDR3 DNA, CDR3 protein. A D gene is named only where the DNA matches it firmly. Some rows mark clone size as missing; the rest say once, few, many or name a class of expanded clone.

.,TRBV6-1,.,TRBJ2-6,TGTGCCGGGGGAGGACCAACTGGGGCCAACGTCCTGACTTTC,CAGGGPTGANVLTF
TRBD1,TRBV20-1,few,TRBJ1-2,TGCAGTGCTCCGCCGGGACAGAAAGACCCCACCTTC,CSAPPGQKDPTF
TRBD2,TRBV10-3,.,TRBJ2-1,TGTGCCATCAGCGACTCGGGGGGACGCTCCTACAATGAGCAGTTCTTC,CAISDSGGRSYNEQFF
TRBD2,TRBV27,few,TRBJ2-3,TGTGCCAGCACCGGAAGCGGGGAACGCACAGATACGCAGTATTTT,CASTGSGERTDTQYF
.,TRBV4-1,.,TRBJ1-1,TGCGCCAGCAGCCCCCTAGGGACGACTGAAGCTTTCTTT,CASSPLGTTEAFF
.,TRBV24-1,few,TRBJ1-5,TGTGCCACCAGTGATTTTTCCCCGGACAGACCCTATAGCAATCAGCCCCAGCATTTT,CATSDFSPDRPYSNQPQHF
.,TRBV9,many,TRBJ1-1,TGTGCCAGCAGCGTGGGTTTTCCTGGGGAAGCTTTCTTT,CASSVGFPGEAFF
TRBD1,TRBV2,.,TRBJ2-5,TGTGCCAGCAGTGACCCGACAGGGGGCTTAGAGACCCAGTACTTC,CASSDPTGGLETQYF
TRBD2,TRBV27,.,TRBJ2-7,TGTGCCAGCAGTTTGGGAGGGGTTAGGACTTACGAGCAGTACTTC,CASSLGGVRTYEQYF
.,TRBV2,.,TRBJ1-6,TGTGCCAGCAGCGACAAGGGTACTCTTGGATCACCCCTCCACTTT,CASSDKGTLGSPLHF
TRBD1,TRBV28,few,TRBJ2-6,TGTGCCAGCAGAGATTCAGGGGGCTTCACTGGGGCCAACGTCCTGACTTTC,CASRDSGGFTGANVLTF
TRBD1,TRBV27,.,TRBJ1-6,TGTGCCAGCAGCGACAATCCGGGACAGAATTCACCCCTCCACTTT,CASSDNPGQNSPLHF
TRBD2,TRBV20-1,.,TRBJ2-7,TGCAGTGCTCCGGACCCTTCGGCAGCGGGAGCGAACGAGCAGTACTTC,CSAPDPSAAGANEQYF
.,TRBV4-3,few,TRBJ2-3,TGCGCCAGCAGCCCATCACTGGACAGTTTAAGCACAGATACGCAGTATTTT,CASSPSLDSLSTDTQYF
TRBD2,TRBV10-3,.,TRBJ2-4,TGTGCCATCGCGGAGGGACTAGCGGATGAAGAGACCCTGTACTTC,CAIAEGLADEETLYF
.,TRBV7-2,.,TRBJ2-5,TGTGCCAGCAGCTTGCGGGCGGGTGAGCAGTACTTC,CASSLRAGEQYF
TRBD1,TRBV20-1,.,TRBJ1-1,TGCAGTGCTAGAGAGACAGGGAGGATTGAATCCACTGAAGCTTTCTTT,CSARETGRIESTEAFF
.,TRBV5-1,few,TRBJ2-1,TGCGCCAGCAGAGAGCAGACCTACAATGAGCAGTTCTTC,CASREQTYNEQFF
TRBD1,TRBV10-3,many,TRBJ1-5,TGTGCCATCAGTGGGACAGGATATCAGCCCCAGCATTTT,CAISGTGYQPQHF
TRBD1,TRBV7-9,.,TRBJ1-1,TGTGCCAGCAGCCTGATCCGGGACAGCAGCCTTGAAGCTTTCTTT,CASSLIRDSSLEAFF
.,TRBV27,many,TRBJ1-1,TGTGCCAGCAGTTTACGGAGAGGGACTGAAGCTTTCTTT,CASSLRRGTEAFF
TRBD2,TRBV10-3,few,TRBJ2-1,TGTGCCTCCACCGGGGGGGGCAATGAGCAGTTCTTC,CASTGGGNEQFF
TRBD1,TRBV18,.,TRBJ1-1,TGTGCCAGCTCACCTACGGACAGGGGGGGACCTGAAGCTTTCTTT,CASSPTDRGGPEAFF
.,TRBV6-6,.,TRBJ1-4,TGTGCCAGCAGTTACGGGCAGGGTCGGGAAAAACTGTTTTTT,CASSYGQGREKLFF
TRBD1,TRBV25-1,.,TRBJ2-1,TGTGCCAGCAGTGTGACCGACAGGGATGAGCAGTTCTTC,CASSVTDRDEQFF
.,TRBV7-9,.,TRBJ2-3,TGTGCCAGCAGCTACCGTGGGGCTAGCACAGATACGCAGTATTTT,CASSYRGASTDTQYF
.,TRBV7-9,few,TRBJ2-1,TGTGCCAGCAGAAATACAGGGCCCTCCTACAATGAGCAGTTCTTC,CASRNTGPSYNEQFF
.,TRBV20-1,few,TRBJ2-7,TGCAGTGCTTCCGACATCCCGCAGGACGAGCAGTACTTC,CSASDIPQDEQYF
TRBD2,TRBV28,.,TRBJ2-3,TGTGCCAGCAGTTTTCATCCAGCGGGGGGAGCAGATACGCAGTATTTT,CASSFHPAGGADTQYF
.,TRBV2,.,TRBJ2-3,TGTGCCAGCAGTGGGGCGTCAGACCGATTCACAGATACGCAGTATTTT,CASSGASDRFTDTQYF
.,TRBV30,.,TRBJ1-1,TGTGCCTGGGCCGGGACTCTTAATACCCCTGAAGCTTTCTTT,CAWAGTLNTPEAFF
.,TRBV7-6,.,TRBJ2-7,TGTGCCAGCAGCCCACAGGGATTCGGGATTAGCGAGCAGTACTTC,CASSPQGFGISEQYF
.,TRBV12-3/TRBV12-4,.,TRBJ2-1,TGTGCCAGCAGTCCTGGGAAATACAATGAGCAGTTCTTC,CASSPGKYNEQFF
TRBD2,TRBV14,.,TRBJ2-3,TGTGCCAGCAGCCAGGGCGGGGGACATACGCAGTATTTT,CASSQGGGHTQYF
TRBD2,TRBV20-1,few,TRBJ2-3,TGCAGTGCTACGAGCGATAGCGGGGATCCCACAGATACGCAGTATTTT,CSATSDSGDPTDTQYF
.,TRBV7-9,few,TRBJ1-1,TGTGCCAGCAGCTCCCCGAGAGGGGTTGCCACTGAAGCTTTCTTT,CASSSPRGVATEAFF
.,TRBV9,few,TRBJ2-7,TGTGCCAGCAGCGTAGAGGGTCAGGGGTTCCCCTACGAGCAGTACTTC,CASSVEGQGFPYEQYF